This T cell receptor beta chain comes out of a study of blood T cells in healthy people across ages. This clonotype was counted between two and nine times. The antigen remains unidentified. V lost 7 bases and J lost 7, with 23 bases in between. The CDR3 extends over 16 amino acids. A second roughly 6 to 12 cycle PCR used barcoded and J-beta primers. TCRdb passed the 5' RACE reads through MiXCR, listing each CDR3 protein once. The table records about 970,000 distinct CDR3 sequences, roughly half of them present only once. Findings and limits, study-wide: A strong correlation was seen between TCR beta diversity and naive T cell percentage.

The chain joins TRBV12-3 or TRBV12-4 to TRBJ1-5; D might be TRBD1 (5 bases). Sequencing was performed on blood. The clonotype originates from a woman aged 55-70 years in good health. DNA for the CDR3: TGTGCCAGCAATGCGGGACTTGGGCCGAAGCGGCAGCCCCAGCATTTT. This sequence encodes CASNAGLGPKRQPQHF.